What follows are 18 T cell receptor beta chains derived from one specimen sequenced in a study of control samples from healthy donors and cancer patients (dated by TCRdb to 2019 to 2021). The library was produced with the immunoSEQ multiplex PCR assay. Not all clones reach the TCRdb copy of this immuneACCESS table, which keeps in-frame sequences only. Checked studies attribute under half of the gap to unresolved V genes and leave the rest unexplained. The sample table shows 70,000 to 90,000 clones, and over 90% are seen once. The ten largest clonotypes hold around 5% of the sample. Sequences were obtained from blood. Receptors were obtained from a young woman in good health.

V usage is TRBV27 and J usage is TRBJ2-7; 8 nucleotides align to TRBD1. Germline V lookup: CDR1 MNHEY, CDR2 SMNVEV (reference sequence). The CDR3 extends over 17 amino acids. Trimming cost V 1 base and J 6 bases; bases outside gene matches: 14. The CDR3 DNA reads TGTGCCAGCAGTTTATTGGGGTTAGGACAGGGCGTCCGCGAGCAGTACTTC. This sequence encodes CASSLLGLGQGVREQYF.

The V and J genes are TRBV5-4 and TRBJ1-2, with D unclear. The V end was cut by 4 bases, the J end by 1 base, with 11 bases between. The CDR3 is 14 amino acids. The germline V gene encodes CDR1 SGHNT and CDR2 YYREEE (reference sequence). The CDR3: CASSPGGYNYGYTF. In DNA, the CDR3 is TGTGCCAGCAGCCCGGGTGGGTATAACTATGGCTACACCTTC.

The chain has TRBV21-1 and TRBJ2-5; no DNA check was done on the table's D call, TRBD2. TRBV21-1 is listed as a pseudogene. The CDR3 runs to 14 residues. The CDR3 DNA is TGTGCCAGCAGCAAACGGGGTTACGGGGAGACCCAGTACTTC. Protein product: CASSKRGYGETQYF.

V is TRBV7-9 and J is TRBJ2-1; 9 positions match TRBD1. This CDR3 comprises 16 residues. Germline V CDR1 and CDR2: SEHNR, FQNEAQ (reference sequence). The V gene end was trimmed by 5 bases and the J gene end by 3 bases; junction bases not matched to a gene: 8. CDR3 sequence reads: CASSPDRTGDYNEQFF. CDR3 sequence (DNA): TGTGCCAGCAGCCCAGACCGGACAGGGGACTACAATGAGCAGTTCTTC.

The chain has TRBV7-3 and TRBJ2-3; D unresolved. Germline assignment: CDR1 SGHTA and CDR2 FQGTGA. Trimming cost V 0 bases and J 6 bases, with 7 bases left between them. CDR3 length: 13 amino acids. The CDR3 nucleotides read TGTGCCAGCAGCTTAACCCAGGTCGATACGCAGTATTTT. This gives the protein CASSLTQVDTQYF.

This chain links TRBV5-6 with TRBJ2-1, with TRBD2 as a possible D gene (6 bases). The ends were cut back, 2 bases at V and 2 bases at J, with 11 bases in the middle. Germline CDR1 reads SGHDT; CDR2 reads YYEEEE. CDR3 length: 15 amino acids. The CDR3 DNA reads as TGTGCCAGCAGCTTTAGGAGGGCCGCCTACAATGAGCAGTTCTTC. Protein: CASSFRRAAYNEQFF.

The chain combines TRBV24-1 with TRBJ2-5, with unresolved D. This CDR3 has 15 residues. Germline V lookup: CDR1 KGHDR, CDR2 SFDVKD. The V gene lost 3 bases and the J gene lost 5 bases, with 15 bases spanning the gap. The CDR3 reads CATSDQETGRETQYF. CDR3 sequence (DNA): TGTGCCACCAGTGATCAGGAAACGGGTCGGGAGACCCAGTACTTC.

The chain recombines TRBV3-1 (or the pseudogene TRBV3-2) with TRBJ2-5; 9 bases line up with TRBD2. Germline trimming cut 7 bases from V and 4 bases from J; bases unmatched to any gene: 10. The CDR3 loop spans 15 amino acids. Germline CDR1 is LGHDT and CDR2 is YNNKEL (reference sequence). In nucleotides, the CDR3 is TGTGCCAGCACTGCGGCGGGGGGGGCCGCAGAGACCCAGTACTTC. This codes for CASTAAGGAAETQYF.

The gene calls are TRBV18 and TRBJ2-5; 8 nucleotides agree with TRBD2. V shed 0 bases, J shed 4 bases, and the junction held 4 bases outside the gene matches. This CDR3 contains 15 residues. Germline V gene lookup returns CDR1 KGHSH and CDR2 LQKENI. CDR3 DNA: TGTGCCAGCTCACCACCGGGACTAGTGCGAGAGACCCAGTACTTC. Amino acid sequence: CASSPPGLVRETQYF.

The CDR3 coding sequence is TGTGCCAGCAGCCACCTTAAAGCGGGACAGGGCGCCATAGGATCCTCCTACGAGCAGTACTTC. As protein: CASSHLKAGQGAIGSSYEQYF. This rearrangement joins TRBV4-2 to TRBJ2-7, with 9 bases matching TRBD1. CDR3 length equals 21 residues. Germline V lookup: CDR1 LGHNA, CDR2 YNFKEQ. With V trimmed by 3 bases and J by 0 bases, 21 bases remained unmatched.

CDR3 protein: CASSRQGSSEISEQFF. CDR3 in DNA: TGTGCCAGCAGTCGACAGGGAAGTTCCGAAATCTCTGAGCAGTTCTTC. The rearrangement uses TRBV5-5 and TRBJ2-1, with 7 bases matching TRBD1. V was pared by 5 bases and J by 9 bases, with 17 bases of the junction left unmatched. The germline gives CDR1 SGHKS, CDR2 YYEKEE (reference sequence). The CDR3 covers 16 residues.

This clone has just one count. The J gene is TRBJ2-1, the V gene TRBV7-3; no firm D call. CDR3 length equals 14 residues. V was cut by 0 bases and J by 9 bases, with 12 bases left in between. CDR1 is SGHTA and CDR2 is FQGTGA in the germline V gene. CDR3 DNA sequence: TGTGCCAGCAGCTTAACAGTCGGCCTTGGTGAGCAGTTCTTC. This codes for CASSLTVGLGEQFF.

The chain carries TRBV19 and TRBJ1-6; D gene ambiguous. Trimming pared 3 bases from V and 7 bases from J, leaving 4 bases between. This CDR3 spans 12 amino acids. The germline gives CDR1 LNHDA, CDR2 SQIVND (reference sequence). The DNA of the CDR3 is TGTGCCAGTAGTATGAGAAATTCACCCCTCCACTTT. Residues: CASSMRNSPLHF.

The gene calls are TRBV12-3 or TRBV12-4 and TRBJ1-4; D unresolved. V lost 3 bases and J lost 5, with 7 bases in between. The CDR3 covers 13 residues. This CDR3 reads CASSFTKNEKLFF. The CDR3 DNA is TGTGCCAGCAGTTTTACCAAAAATGAAAAACTGTTTTTT.

Only one count was recorded for this clone. The gene calls are TRBV28 and TRBJ1-3; D is uncertain. Trimming pared 7 bases from V and 9 bases from J, leaving 13 bases between. The CDR3 contains 12 residues. CDR1 is MDHEN and CDR2 is SYDVKM in the germline V gene. The CDR3 is CASTPGGVTIYF. DNA for the CDR3: TGTGCCAGCACCCCAGGCGGAGTCACCATATATTTT.

This chain joins TRBV4-3 and TRBJ1-2, with 7 bases that match TRBD1. The germline V gene has CDR1 LGHNA and CDR2 YSLEER. V lost 0 bases to trimming and J lost 0 bases; unmatched junction nucleotides: 7. The CDR3 runs to 17 residues. In DNA, the CDR3 is TGCGCCAGCAGCCAAGAATTTTTCAGGGGGGCTAACTATGGCTACACCTTC. This codes for CASSQEFFRGANYGYTF.

The CDR3 DNA is TGCGCCAGCAGTGAGTCGGGGACAGGGTTATCCTACGAGCAGTACTTC. Amino acid sequence: CASSESGTGLSYEQYF. This rearrangement joins TRBV10-1 to TRBJ2-7; the match to TRBD1 covers 9 bases. Losses at the gene ends were 0 bases for V and 1 base for J; bases not matched to a gene: 4. This CDR3 region has 16 residues. The germline V gene has CDR1 WNHNN and CDR2 SYGVQD (reference sequence).

The CDR3 DNA sequence: TGTGCCAGTAGTATAACCCCCCTCGGACAGCTAAGTCAGCCCCAGCATTTT. This gives the protein CASSITPLGQLSQPQHF. The chain carries TRBV19 and TRBJ1-5; weak D call: TRBD1 (6 bases). CDR1 and CDR2 from the germline V gene are LNHDA and SQIVND (reference sequence). The length of the CDR3 is 17 residues. V was cut by 2 bases and J by 6 bases, with 20 bases left in between. Variable domain in full (rest from reference TRBV19 and TRBJ1-5): DGGITQSPKYLFRKEGQNVTLSCEQNLNHDAMYWYRQDPGQGLRLIYYSQIVNDFQKGDIAEGYSVSREKKESFPLTVTSAQKNPTAFYLCASSITPLGQLSQPQHFGDGTRLSIL.